This TCR beta chain stems from a study of T cells in Graves' hyperthyroidism and ophthalmopathy. General observations from the study: Most thyroid-expanded clonotypes above 0.001 were also found in blood. The model forecast ophthalmopathy, anticipating it by a median roughly 6 months before onset.

Exclusion criteria comprised uncontrolled infection, other autoimmune disease, pregnancy or lactation. Thyroid ultrasound, orbital computed tomography, clinical symptoms, and serum thyroxine and TRAb underpinned diagnoses. Amplified regions were TCR beta CDR3 sequences from RNA transcripts. A set of HTBI primers served as the primers for a first-round RT-PCR of the TCR CDR3. Using its own MiXCR run on the multiplex PCR reads, TCRdb lists one record per CDR3 protein. This table holds 550,000 to 700,000 distinct CDR3 sequences, about half found once. The CDR3 is 13 amino acids. Germline loops: CDR1 SQVTM, CDR2 ANQGSEA. Trimming removed 6 bases from V and 0 bases from J, with 12 bases in between. With regard to this clonotype: The antigen is not known.

Input material: peripheral blood or thyroid tissue (not recorded which). This chain links TRBV29-1 with TRBJ2-7; the D gene could be TRBD1 or TRBD2 (5 bases each). The TCR was taken from an adult woman with Graves' disease, either hyperthyroidism or ophthalmopathy (not recorded which). The CDR3 sequence: CSVRDGGSYEQYF. The CDR3 DNA follows: TGCAGCGTCCGGGACGGAGGCTCCTACGAGCAGTACTTC.